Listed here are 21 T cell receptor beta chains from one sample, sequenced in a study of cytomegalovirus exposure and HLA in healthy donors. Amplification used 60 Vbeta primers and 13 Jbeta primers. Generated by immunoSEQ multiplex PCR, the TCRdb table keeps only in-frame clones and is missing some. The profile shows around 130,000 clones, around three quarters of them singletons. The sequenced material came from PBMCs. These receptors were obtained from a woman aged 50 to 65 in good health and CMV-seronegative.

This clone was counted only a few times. CDR3 protein: CAWNRGGEAFF. The CDR3 nucleotides are TGTGCCTGGAATCGGGGGGGTGAAGCTTTCTTT. The gene calls are TRBV30 and TRBJ1-1, with D maybe TRBD1 (5 bases). The CDR3 runs to 11 residues. Between the trimmed V and J ends, which lost 4 bases and 7 bases, there was a span of 10 bases. Per the germline V gene, CDR1 is GTSNPN and CDR2 is SVGIG (reference sequence).

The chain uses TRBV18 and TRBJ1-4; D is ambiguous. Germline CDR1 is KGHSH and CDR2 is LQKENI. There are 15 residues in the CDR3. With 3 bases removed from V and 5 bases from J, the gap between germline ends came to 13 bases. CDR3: CASSPERVWNEKLFF. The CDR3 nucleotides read TGTGCCAGCTCACCCGAACGGGTGTGGAATGAAAAACTGTTTTTT.

CDR3 nucleotide sequence: TGTGCCAGCAGCCAAGAACTCGGGAGTTGGGGTGAGCAGTTCTTC. Encoded protein: CASSQELGSWGEQFF. V is TRBV14 and J is TRBJ2-1; a possible D gene is TRBD2 (6 bases). Germline V gives CDR1 SGHDN, CDR2 FVKESK. The V end lost 0 bases, the J end lost 9 bases, and 15 bases lay between the germline ends. This CDR3 region has 15 residues.

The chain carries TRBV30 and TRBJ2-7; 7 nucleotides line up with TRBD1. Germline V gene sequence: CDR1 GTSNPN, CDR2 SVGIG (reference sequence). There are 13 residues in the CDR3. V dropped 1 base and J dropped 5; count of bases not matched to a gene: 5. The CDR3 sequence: CAWSAGGLDEQYV. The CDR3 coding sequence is TGTGCCTGGAGTGCAGGGGGTTTGGACGAGCAGTACGTC.

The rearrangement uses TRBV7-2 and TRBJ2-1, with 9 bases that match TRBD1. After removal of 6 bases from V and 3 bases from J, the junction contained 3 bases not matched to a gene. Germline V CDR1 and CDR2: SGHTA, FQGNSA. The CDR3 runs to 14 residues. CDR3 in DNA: TGTGCCAGCAGGAGGACAGGGGTCTACAATGAGCAGTTCTTC. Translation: CASRRTGVYNEQFF.

CDR3 sequence (DNA): TGTGCCACCAGCAGAGATCGGGTGGCAGGGAACGGGGAGCTGTTTTTT. Translating gives CATSRDRVAGNGELFF. The rearrangement joins TRBV15 to TRBJ2-2, with a weak D call TRBD1 (5 bases). CDR1 and CDR2 from the germline V gene are LNHNV and YYDKDF (reference sequence). This CDR3 spans 16 amino acids. V was clipped by 0 bases and J by 7 bases, with 15 bases between them.

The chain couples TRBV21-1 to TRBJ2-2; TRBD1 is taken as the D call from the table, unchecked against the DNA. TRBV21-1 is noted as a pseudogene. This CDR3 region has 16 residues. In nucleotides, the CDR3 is TGTGCCAGCAGCGTAGAGGACAGGGGGCTTGACGGGGAGCTGTTTTTT. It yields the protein CASSVEDRGLDGELFF.

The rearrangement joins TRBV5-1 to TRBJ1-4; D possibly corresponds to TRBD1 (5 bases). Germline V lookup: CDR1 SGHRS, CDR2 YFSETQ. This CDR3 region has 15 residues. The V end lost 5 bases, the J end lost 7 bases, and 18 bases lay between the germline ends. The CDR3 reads CASREGTGRGEKLFF. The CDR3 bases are TGCGCCAGCAGGGAGGGGACGGGGAGAGGTGAAAAACTGTTTTTT.

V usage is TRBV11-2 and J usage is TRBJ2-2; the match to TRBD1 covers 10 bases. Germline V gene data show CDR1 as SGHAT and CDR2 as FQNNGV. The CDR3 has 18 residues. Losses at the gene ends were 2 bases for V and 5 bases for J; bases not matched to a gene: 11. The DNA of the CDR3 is TGTGCCAGCAGCTTAAAGGGACAGGGGATGGTCGGAACCGGGGAGCTGTTTTTT. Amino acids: CASSLKGQGMVGTGELFF.

The CDR3: CATSPAGVRNEQFF. In DNA form, the CDR3 reads TGTGCCACCTCCCCAGCGGGAGTGAGAAATGAGCAGTTCTTC. The chain employs TRBV28 and TRBJ2-1, with 8 bases that match TRBD2. V lost 10 bases to trimming and J lost 7 bases; unmatched junction nucleotides: 12. CDR3 length: 14 residues. Germline CDR1 reads MDHEN; CDR2 reads SYDVKM.

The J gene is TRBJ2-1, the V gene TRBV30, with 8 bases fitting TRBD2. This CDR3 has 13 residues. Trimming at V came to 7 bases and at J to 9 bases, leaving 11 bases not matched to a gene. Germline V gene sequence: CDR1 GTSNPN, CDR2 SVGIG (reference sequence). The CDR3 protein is CASHSGSSREQFF. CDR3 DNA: TGTGCCTCCCACAGCGGGAGTTCTCGTGAGCAGTTCTTC.

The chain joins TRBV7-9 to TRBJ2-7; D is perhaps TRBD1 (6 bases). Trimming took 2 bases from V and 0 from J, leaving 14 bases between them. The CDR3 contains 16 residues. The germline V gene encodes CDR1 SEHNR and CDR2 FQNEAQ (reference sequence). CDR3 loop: CASSLTSGHLSYEQYF. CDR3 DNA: TGTGCCAGCAGCTTAACTTCGGGACACCTCTCCTACGAGCAGTACTTC. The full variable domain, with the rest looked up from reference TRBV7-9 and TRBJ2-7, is DTGVSQNPRHKITKRGQNVTFRCDPISEHNRLYWYRQTLGQGPEFLTYFQNEAQLEKSRLLSDRFSAERPKGSFSTLEIQRTEQGDSAMYLCASSLTSGHLSYEQYFGPGTRLTVT.

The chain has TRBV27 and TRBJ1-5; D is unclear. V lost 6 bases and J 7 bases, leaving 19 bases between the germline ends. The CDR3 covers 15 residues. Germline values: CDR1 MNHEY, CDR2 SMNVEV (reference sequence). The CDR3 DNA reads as TGTGCCAGCAGCTTGTCTTTGGGAGAAAGGCAGCCCCAGCATTTT. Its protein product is CASSLSLGERQPQHF.

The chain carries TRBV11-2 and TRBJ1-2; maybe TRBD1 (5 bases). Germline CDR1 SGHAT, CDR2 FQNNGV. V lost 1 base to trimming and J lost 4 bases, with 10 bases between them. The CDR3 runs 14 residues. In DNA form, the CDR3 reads TGTGCCAGCAGCTTAGCGGAGGGGTCCTATGGCTACACCTTC. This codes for CASSLAEGSYGYTF.

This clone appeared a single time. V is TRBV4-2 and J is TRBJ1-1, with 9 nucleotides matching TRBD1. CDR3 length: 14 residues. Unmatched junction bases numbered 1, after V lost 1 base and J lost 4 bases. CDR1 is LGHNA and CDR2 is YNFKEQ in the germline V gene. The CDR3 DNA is TGTGCCAGCAGCCAAGGGACAGGGGTCACTGAAGCTTTCTTT. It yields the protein CASSQGTGVTEAFF.

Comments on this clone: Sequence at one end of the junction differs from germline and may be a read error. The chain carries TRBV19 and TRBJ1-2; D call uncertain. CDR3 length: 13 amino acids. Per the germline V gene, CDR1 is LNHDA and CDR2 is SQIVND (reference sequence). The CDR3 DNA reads TGTGCCAGTAGTATACCGGAGAACTATGGCTACCCCTTC. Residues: CASSIPENYGYPF.

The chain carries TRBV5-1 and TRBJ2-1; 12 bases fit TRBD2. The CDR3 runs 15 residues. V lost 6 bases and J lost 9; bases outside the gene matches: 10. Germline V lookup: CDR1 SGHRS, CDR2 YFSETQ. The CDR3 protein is CASTPRLAGVGEQFF. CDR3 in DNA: TGCGCCAGCACCCCCCGACTAGCGGGAGTGGGTGAGCAGTTCTTC.

CDR3 DNA sequence: TGCGCCAGCAGCCGGTCCCCTCCCGATAACTATGGCTACACCTTC. Translated, it gives CASSRSPPDNYGYTF. V gene TRBV5-1 combines with J gene TRBJ1-2; D is uncertain. The CDR3 runs to 15 residues. The germline V gene encodes CDR1 SGHRS and CDR2 YFSETQ. Trimming took 4 bases from V and 1 from J, leaving 14 bases between them.

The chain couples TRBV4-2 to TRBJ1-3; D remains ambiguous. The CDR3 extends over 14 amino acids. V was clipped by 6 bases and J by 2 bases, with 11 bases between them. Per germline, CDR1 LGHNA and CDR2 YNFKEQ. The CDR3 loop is CASSPFDTGNTIYF. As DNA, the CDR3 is TGTGCCAGCAGTCCATTCGACACTGGAAACACCATATATTTT.

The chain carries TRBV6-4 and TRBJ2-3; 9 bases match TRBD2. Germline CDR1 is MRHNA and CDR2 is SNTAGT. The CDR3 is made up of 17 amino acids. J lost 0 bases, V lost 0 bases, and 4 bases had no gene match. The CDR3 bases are TGTGCCAGCAGTGACTCGGCTAGCGGGGCCAGCACAGATACGCAGTATTTT. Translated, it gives CASSDSASGASTDTQYF.

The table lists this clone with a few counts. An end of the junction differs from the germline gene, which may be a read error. CDR3 bases: TGTGCCAGCAGTTACCAACCGCAAGGGCAGGGCTACCCCTTC. Protein: CASSYQPQGQGYPF. The chain is built from TRBV6-5 and TRBJ1-2, with D possibly TRBD1 on 5 matching bases. This CDR3 has 14 residues. From germline, CDR1 is MNHEY and CDR2 SVGAGI.